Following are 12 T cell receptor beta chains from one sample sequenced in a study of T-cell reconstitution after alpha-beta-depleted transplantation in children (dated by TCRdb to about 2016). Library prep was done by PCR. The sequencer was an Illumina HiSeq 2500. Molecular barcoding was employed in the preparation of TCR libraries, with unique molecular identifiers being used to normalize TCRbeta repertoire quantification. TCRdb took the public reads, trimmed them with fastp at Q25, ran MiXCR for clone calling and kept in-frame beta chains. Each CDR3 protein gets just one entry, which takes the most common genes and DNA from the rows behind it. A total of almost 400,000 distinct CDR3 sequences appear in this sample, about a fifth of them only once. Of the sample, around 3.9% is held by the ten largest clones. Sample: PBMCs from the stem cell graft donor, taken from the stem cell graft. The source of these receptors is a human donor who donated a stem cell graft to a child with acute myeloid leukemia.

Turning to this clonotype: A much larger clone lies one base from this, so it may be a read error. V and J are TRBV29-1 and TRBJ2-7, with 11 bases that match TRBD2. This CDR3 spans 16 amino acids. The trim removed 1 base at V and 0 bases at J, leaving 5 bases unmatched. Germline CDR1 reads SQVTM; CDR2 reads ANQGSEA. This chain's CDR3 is CSVEALAGESSYEQYF. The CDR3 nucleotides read TGCAGCGTTGAAGCACTAGCGGGAGAGAGCTCCTACGAGCAGTACTTC.

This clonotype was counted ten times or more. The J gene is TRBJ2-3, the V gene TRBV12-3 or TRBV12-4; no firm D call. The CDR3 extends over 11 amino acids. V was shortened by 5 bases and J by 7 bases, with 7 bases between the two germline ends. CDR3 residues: CASSPMNTQYF. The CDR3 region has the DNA TGTGCCAGCAGTCCTATGAATACGCAGTATTTT.

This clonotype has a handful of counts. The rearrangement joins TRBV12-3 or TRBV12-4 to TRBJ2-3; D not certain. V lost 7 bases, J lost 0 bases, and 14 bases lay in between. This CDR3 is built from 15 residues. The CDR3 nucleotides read TGTGCCAGCAATCTTCGGCGGCCGAGCACAGATACGCAGTATTTT. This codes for CASNLRRPSTDTQYF.

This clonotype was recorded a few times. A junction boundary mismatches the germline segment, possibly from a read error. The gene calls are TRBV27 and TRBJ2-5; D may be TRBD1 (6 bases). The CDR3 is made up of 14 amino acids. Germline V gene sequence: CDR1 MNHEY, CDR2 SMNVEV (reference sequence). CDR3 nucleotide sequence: TGTGCCAGCAGTATCACAGGGTCACAAGGGACCCAGTACTTC. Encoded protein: CASSITGSQGTQYF.

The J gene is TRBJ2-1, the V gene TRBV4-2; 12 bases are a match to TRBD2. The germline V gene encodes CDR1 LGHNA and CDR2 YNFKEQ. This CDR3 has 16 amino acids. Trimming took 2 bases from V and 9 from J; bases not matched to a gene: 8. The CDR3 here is CASSQPTSGSPVEQFF. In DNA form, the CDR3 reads TGTGCCAGCAGCCAACCGACTAGCGGGAGCCCGGTTGAGCAGTTCTTC.

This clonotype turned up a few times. The CDR3 DNA reads as TGTGCCAGCAACTGGGGTCGGAACACCGGGGAGCTGTTTTTT. Its protein is CASNWGRNTGELFF. This rearrangement joins TRBV7-8 to TRBJ2-2, with D hard to call. Between the trimmed V and J ends, which lost 7 bases and 1 base, there was a span of 10 bases. CDR1 and CDR2 from the germline V gene are SGHVS and FQNEAQ. The CDR3 has 14 amino acids.

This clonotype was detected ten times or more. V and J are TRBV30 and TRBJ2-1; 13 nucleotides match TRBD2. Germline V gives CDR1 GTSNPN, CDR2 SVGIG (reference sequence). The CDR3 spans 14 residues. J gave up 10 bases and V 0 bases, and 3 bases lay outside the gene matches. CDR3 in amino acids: CAWSVGLAGVEQFF. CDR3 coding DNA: TGTGCCTGGAGTGTAGGACTAGCGGGAGTCGAGCAGTTCTTC.

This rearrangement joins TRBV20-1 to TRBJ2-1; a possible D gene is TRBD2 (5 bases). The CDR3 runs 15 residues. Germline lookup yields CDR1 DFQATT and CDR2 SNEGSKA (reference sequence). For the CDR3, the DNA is TGCAGCTTTCGCCGACGGACTGGCATTTACAATGAGCAGTTCTTC. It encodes CSFRRRTGIYNEQFF.

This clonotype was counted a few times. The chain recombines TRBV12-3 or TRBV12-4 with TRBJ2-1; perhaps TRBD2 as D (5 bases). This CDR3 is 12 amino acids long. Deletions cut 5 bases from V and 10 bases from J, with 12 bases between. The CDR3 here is CASSEGIGEQFF. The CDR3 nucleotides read TGTGCCAGCAGTGAGGGCATAGGGGAGCAGTTCTTC.

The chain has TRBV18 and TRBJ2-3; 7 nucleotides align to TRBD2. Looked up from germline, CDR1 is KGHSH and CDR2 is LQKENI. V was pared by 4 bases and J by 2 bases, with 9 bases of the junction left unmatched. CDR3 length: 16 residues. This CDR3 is CASSRSLAETTDTQYF. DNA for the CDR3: TGTGCCAGCTCACGGTCGCTAGCGGAGACCACAGATACGCAGTATTTT.

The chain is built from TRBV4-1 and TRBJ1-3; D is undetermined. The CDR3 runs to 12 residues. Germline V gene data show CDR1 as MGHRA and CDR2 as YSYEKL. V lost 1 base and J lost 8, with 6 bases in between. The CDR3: CASSQGKDTIYF. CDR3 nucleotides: TGCGCCAGCAGCCAAGGAAAAGACACCATATATTTT.

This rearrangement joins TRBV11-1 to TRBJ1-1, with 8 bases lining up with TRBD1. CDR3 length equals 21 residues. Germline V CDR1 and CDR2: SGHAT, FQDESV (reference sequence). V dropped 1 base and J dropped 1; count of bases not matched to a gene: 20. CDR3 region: CASSLGTVYLLAGGTNTEAFF. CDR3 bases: TGTGCCAGCAGCTTAGGTACGGTTTATTTATTGGCAGGGGGCACGAACACTGAAGCTTTCTTT.